The 14 T cell receptor beta chains below come from one sample, sequenced in a study of blood T cell repertoires in COVID-19. TCRdb's copy holds only in-frame clones and misses some; the assay was immunoSEQ multiplex PCR. The repertoire holds about 350,000 clones, with roughly nine tenths as singletons. The material sequenced was peripheral blood. These receptors all stem from a woman aged 55-69 years with COVID-19, enrolled during active disease.

The table lists this clone with a few counts. This chain connects TRBV6-5 to TRBJ1-1; D gene unclear. CDR1 is MNHEY and CDR2 is SVGAGI in the germline V gene. Trimming cost V 6 bases and J 5 bases, with 16 bases left between them. CDR3 length equals 14 residues. The chain's CDR3 is CASSPRVASTEAFF. In nucleotides, the CDR3 is TGTGCCAGCAGCCCCCGAGTTGCGTCAACTGAAGCTTTCTTT.

V is TRBV9 and J is TRBJ1-2, with 10 bases fitting TRBD1. Germline CDR1 and CDR2: SGDLS and YYNGEE. Trimming took 4 bases from V and 5 from J; bases not matched to a gene: 2. The CDR3 has 13 residues. CDR3 sequence reads: CASSSDRGYGYTF. The CDR3 DNA is TGTGCCAGCAGCTCGGACAGGGGGTATGGCTACACCTTC.

The V and J genes are TRBV11-2 and TRBJ2-5; 8 nucleotides align to TRBD2. CDR1 SGHAT and CDR2 FQNNGV come from the germline V gene. With 5 bases clipped from V and 5 bases from J, the junction kept 13 bases outside the gene matches. CDR3 length: 16 residues. In DNA form, the CDR3 reads TGTGCCAGCAGCCGACGAAGAGCGGGGGAGAGGGAGACCCAGTACTTC. Translating it yields CASSRRRAGERETQYF.

V and J are TRBV7-9 and TRBJ2-2, with TRBD2 identical over 7 bases. CDR3 length: 14 amino acids. Germline CDR1 reads SEHNR; CDR2 reads FQNEAQ (reference sequence). V was clipped by 4 bases and J by 2 bases; unmatched bases: 1. As DNA, the CDR3 is TGTGCCAGCAGCTCGGGGGGAAACACCGGGGAGCTGTTTTTT. Residues: CASSSGGNTGELFF.

The gene calls are TRBV6-6 and TRBJ2-7; a possible D gene is TRBD2 (6 bases). Trimming removed 6 bases from V and 5 bases from J, with 17 bases in between. Germline assignment: CDR1 MNHNY and CDR2 SVGAGI (reference sequence). CDR3 length: 14 residues. The CDR3 reads CASSPQFSGHEQYF. DNA for the CDR3: TGTGCCAGCAGCCCCCAGTTTAGCGGCCACGAGCAGTACTTC.

The chain is built from TRBV2 and TRBJ1-3; TRBD1 aligns across 8 bases. The CDR3 totals 15 residues. Germline V gene lookup returns CDR1 SNHLY and CDR2 FYNNEI. The V and J ends lost 7 bases and 2 bases, in that order; junction bases with no gene match: 7. The CDR3 DNA reads as TGTGCCAGCATAAAGACAGGGGCTACTGGAAACACCATATATTTT. This sequence encodes CASIKTGATGNTIYF.

The V and J genes are TRBV5-5 and TRBJ2-3; D is possibly TRBD1 (6 bases). The CDR3 is 15 residues long. V was cut by 5 bases and J by 4 bases, with 17 bases left in between. CDR1 is SGHKS and CDR2 is YYEKEE in the germline V gene (reference sequence). This CDR3 reads CASRHTGLKADTQYF. DNA for the CDR3: TGTGCCAGCAGACATACAGGGTTGAAGGCAGATACGCAGTATTTT. The full variable domain, rest sourced from reference TRBV5-5 and TRBJ2-3, is DAGVTQSPTHLIKTRGQQVTLRCSPISGHKSVSWYQQVLGQGPQFIFQYYEKEERGRGNFPDRFSARQFPNYSSELNVNALLLGDSALYLCASRHTGLKADTQYFGPGTRLTVL.

Comments on this clone: Other DNA sequences in the sample encode the same CDR3. The chain recombines TRBV5-1 with TRBJ1-2, with D possibly TRBD1 on 5 matching bases. The CDR3 spans 12 residues. The germline V and J ends were trimmed by 0 bases and 5 bases, with 5 bases remaining between them. Looked up from germline, CDR1 is SGHRS and CDR2 is YFSETQ. The CDR3 reads CASSLEGYGYTF. For the CDR3, the DNA is TGCGCCAGCAGCTTGGAGGGGTATGGCTACACCTTC. The full variable domain, in which reference TRBV5-1 and TRBJ1-2 provide the parts outside the CDR3, is KAGVTQTPRYLIKTRGQQVTLSCSPISGHRSVSWYQQTPGQGLQFLFEYFSETQRNKGNFPGRFSGRQFSNSRSEMNVSTLELGDSALYLCASSLEGYGYTFGSGTRLTVV.

In regard to this clone: Distinct nucleotide sequences in the sample also encode this CDR3. The chain links TRBV7-9 to TRBJ1-1; D unclear. The V and J ends lost 1 base and 4 bases respectively, with 7 bases between them. The germline CDR1 and CDR2 sequences are SEHNR and FQNEAQ (reference sequence). This CDR3 is built from 13 residues. The CDR3 coding sequence is TGTGCCAGCAGCTTAGTCGAGGGCACTGAAGCTTTCTTT. This sequence encodes CASSLVEGTEAFF.

V and J are TRBV6-5 and TRBJ1-6; 9 bases are shared with TRBD1. Trimming took 3 bases from V and 8 from J; bases not matched to a gene: 5. In germline, CDR1 is MNHEY, CDR2 SVGAGI. The CDR3 is 15 residues long. The CDR3 loop is CASSYTGTGHSPLHF. As DNA, the CDR3 is TGTGCCAGCAGTTATACCGGGACAGGGCATTCACCCCTCCACTTT.

This sequence joins TRBV15 and TRBJ2-3; D gene uncertain. There are 14 residues in the CDR3. Per germline, CDR1 LNHNV and CDR2 YYDKDF (reference sequence). Between the trimmed V and J ends, which lost 3 bases and 5 bases, there was a span of 12 bases. The CDR3 spells CATSRARGGDTQYF. The CDR3 bases are TGTGCCACCAGCAGGGCCAGAGGCGGAGATACGCAGTATTTT.

This chain uses TRBV12-3 or TRBV12-4 with TRBJ2-3; 7 bases align to TRBD2. Trimming cost V 11 bases and J 4 bases; bases outside gene matches: 3. The CDR3 runs 11 residues. The chain's CDR3 is CAWGGADTQYF. CDR3 nucleotide sequence: TGTGCCTGGGGGGGAGCAGATACGCAGTATTTT.

The rearrangement joins TRBV6-5 to TRBJ2-5; TRBD1 might be the D (6 bases). The CDR3 totals 13 residues. Deletions cut 6 bases from V and 4 bases from J, with 12 bases between. The germline gives CDR1 MNHEY, CDR2 SVGAGI. CDR3 nucleotides: TGTGCCAGCAGGAGCACAGGGACAGAGACCCAGTACTTC. As protein: CASRSTGTETQYF.

The chain uses TRBV2 and TRBJ1-4; D gene uncertain. CDR3 length: 14 amino acids. Trimming cost V 7 bases and J 0 bases, with 9 bases left between them. Germline assignment: CDR1 SNHLY and CDR2 FYNNEI. The CDR3 nucleotides are TGTGCCAGCATCGGGTTCTCAACTAATGAAAAACTGTTTTTT. It translates to CASIGFSTNEKLFF.